The entry below gives a single T cell receptor beta chain sequence along with its context. Its antigen remains unidentified. TCRdb reprocessed the 5' RACE reads with MiXCR, giving one entry per CDR3 protein. The data show around 680,000 distinct CDR3 sequences, under 9% seen once. This sample was included in a study of identical twins. Study-wide results and limits: In beta out-of-frame sequences, the excess sharing between twins was weaker.

The sample was also reused in another study, on yellow fever vaccine responses in identical twins.

This clonotype was obtained from a woman under 30 in good health. What was sequenced was PBMCs.

This CDR3 is CASRINWGLAGPAGDTQYF. The CDR3 nucleotides are TGTGCCAGCAGGATTAACTGGGGACTAGCGGGCCCCGCTGGGGATACGCAGTATTTT. The chain uses TRBV7-8 and TRBJ2-3; 12 bases match TRBD2. From germline, CDR1 is SGHVS and CDR2 FQNEAQ. Trimming removed 6 bases from V and 6 bases from J; junction bases left unmatched: 19. The CDR3 loop spans 19 amino acids.